This TCR beta chain was sequenced for a study of cytomegalovirus exposure and HLA in healthy donors. Primers: 60 Vbeta forward and 13 Jbeta reverse. Profiling relied on immunoSEQ multiplex PCR, and the TCRdb table lists in-frame clones only, not all of them. Of 85,000 to 100,000 clones listed, 60% to 85% were seen once; the top ten hold around 5%. The CDR3 is 13 residues long. Germline V lookup: CDR1 GTSNPN, CDR2 SVGIG (reference sequence). Trimming at V came to 4 bases and at J to 7 bases, leaving 8 bases not matched to a gene. Specimen: PBMCs. The chain joins TRBV30 to TRBJ2-5; 8 nucleotides align to TRBD1. The TCR originated in a woman aged 40 to 50 in good health and CMV-seronegative. CDR3 region: CAWIRTGLGTQYF. In nucleotides, the CDR3 is TGTGCCTGGATAAGGACAGGGCTCGGGACCCAGTACTTC.